These 28 T cell receptor beta chains share one sample of origin, sequenced in a study of blood T cell repertoires in COVID-19 (dated by TCRdb to the early 2020s). Library preparation was by the immunoSEQ multiplex PCR assay. TCRdb obtained this table from immuneACCESS and retained in-frame rearrangements with V and J assigned. These tables miss some clones; where compared with another copy, unresolved V genes account for less than half of the shortfall, and the remainder is unexplained. This sample gives about 97,000 clones in total; roughly nine tenths of them show up just once. The ten largest clonotypes hold around 1.7% of the sample. The sample comprised peripheral blood. All receptors come from a man in his sixties with acute or convalescent COVID-19.

The J gene is TRBJ1-4, the V gene TRBV5-1, with D perhaps TRBD1 (6 bases). The V gene lost 5 bases and the J gene lost 5 bases, with 16 bases spanning the gap. Germline lookup yields CDR1 SGHRS and CDR2 YFSETQ. The CDR3 loop spans 15 amino acids. The chain's CDR3 is CASRRWTASNEKLFF. The CDR3 DNA reads as TGCGCCAGCAGGCGGTGGACAGCTTCAAATGAAAAACTGTTTTTT.

V usage is TRBV6-5 and J usage is TRBJ1-2; weak D call: TRBD1 (6 bases). The CDR3 runs to 10 residues. Trimming removed 6 bases from V and 7 bases from J, with 6 bases in between. CDR1 and CDR2 (germline): MNHEY, SVGAGI. The CDR3 loop is CASRGAGYTF. CDR3 coding DNA: TGTGCCAGCAGGGGGGCTGGCTACACCTTC.

V usage is TRBV2 and J usage is TRBJ1-1, with 7 bases that match TRBD1. Unmatched junction bases numbered 7, after V lost 6 bases and J lost 0 bases. Germline V CDR1 and CDR2: SNHLY, FYNNEI. The CDR3 contains 15 residues. In DNA, the CDR3 is TGTGCCAGCAGGGGGGAGACAGGGTTGAACACTGAAGCTTTCTTT. Amino acids: CASRGETGLNTEAFF.

The rearrangement joins TRBV7-2 to TRBJ2-3; weak D call: TRBD1 (6 bases). Trimming took off 5 bases at V and 1 base at J, with 13 bases between the two ends. In germline, CDR1 is SGHTA, CDR2 FQGNSA. CDR3 length: 15 residues. The CDR3 sequence: CASSPDSLGTDTQYF. In DNA, the CDR3 is TGTGCCAGCAGCCCGGACAGCCTTGGCACAGATACGCAGTATTTT.

Remarks on this clone: At the DNA level, this CDR3 is encoded by other sequences in the same sample as well. The chain is built from TRBV6-5 and TRBJ2-5, with TRBD2 matching 7 bases. This CDR3 is 12 amino acids long. The germline V gene encodes CDR1 MNHEY and CDR2 SVGAGI. The trim removed 6 bases at V and 4 bases at J, leaving 2 bases unmatched. The CDR3, as DNA: TGTGCCAGCAGGACGGGGGGAGAGACCCAGTACTTC. Translation gives CASRTGGETQYF.

V gene TRBV7-9 combines with J gene TRBJ1-2, with no clear D. There are 14 residues in the CDR3. Trimming pared 2 bases from V and 4 bases from J, leaving 11 bases between. Looked up from germline, CDR1 is SEHNR and CDR2 is FQNEAQ (reference sequence). The CDR3 DNA follows: TGTGCCAGCAGCTTAAGGCCGGAGCTCTATGGCTACACCTTC. Its protein product is CASSLRPELYGYTF.

This rearrangement joins TRBV29-1 to TRBJ2-7; the match to TRBD1 covers 7 bases. CDR3 length: 13 amino acids. V gave up 0 bases and J gave up 7 bases; unmatched junction bases: 6. Germline V gene lookup returns CDR1 SQVTM and CDR2 ANQGSEA. The CDR3 loop reads CSVEDETGAEQYF. The CDR3 DNA sequence: TGCAGCGTTGAAGATGAAACAGGGGCAGAGCAGTACTTC.

J is TRBJ1-5 and V is TRBV30; no firm D call. Germline CDR1 is GTSNPN and CDR2 is SVGIG (reference sequence). The CDR3 sequence is 15 residues long. The ends were cut back, 0 bases at V and 14 bases at J, with 23 bases in the middle. CDR3 protein: CAWSVQREGNAEKHF. The CDR3 coding sequence is TGTGCCTGGAGTGTACAAAGGGAGGGAAATGCGGAAAAGCATTTT.

The chain couples TRBV10-2 to TRBJ1-3; D is ambiguous. The CDR3 is 13 amino acids. In germline, CDR1 is WSHSY, CDR2 SAAADI. V was clipped by 8 bases and J by 0 bases, with 8 bases between them. CDR3 bases: TGCGCCAGCCTTGCGAGCTCTGGAAACACCATATATTTT. As protein: CASLASSGNTIYF.

The chain carries TRBV6-5 and TRBJ2-7, with a possible D match to TRBD2 (6 bases). The V end was cut by 2 bases, the J end by 3 bases, with 14 bases between. Germline V gene data show CDR1 as MNHEY and CDR2 as SVGAGI. The CDR3 covers 15 residues. CDR3 sequence (DNA): TGTGCCAGCAGTTACAGCCTGGGGGGAGGCTACGAGCAGTACGTC. It is translated as CASSYSLGGGYEQYV.

The chain links TRBV5-4 to TRBJ1-1, with no clear D. CDR3 length equals 16 residues. The germline CDR1 and CDR2 sequences are SGHNT and YYREEE (reference sequence). V was trimmed by 1 base and J by 0 bases, leaving 13 bases between them. The CDR3 nucleotides are TGTGCCAGCAGCTTGAGCCGGGAGAAAATGAACACTGAAGCTTTCTTT. This translates into CASSLSREKMNTEAFF.

This chain uses TRBV6-5 with TRBJ1-3; 7 bases map to TRBD1. Germline CDR1 is MNHEY and CDR2 is SVGAGI. This CDR3 comprises 15 residues. Trimming removed 6 bases from V and 3 bases from J; junction bases left unmatched: 8. CDR3 in amino acids: CASRGQIVGGNTIYF. Here the CDR3 DNA reads TGTGCCAGCAGGGGACAGATTGTCGGTGGAAACACCATATATTTT.

This clone has a single count. The chain has TRBV19 and TRBJ1-2, with D tentatively TRBD1 (6 bases). This CDR3 is built from 14 residues. The germline V and J ends were trimmed by 3 bases and 5 bases, with 13 bases remaining between them. CDR1 is LNHDA, CDR2 SQIVND, per germline (reference sequence). The CDR3 is CASSILRTDYGYTF. CDR3 DNA sequence: TGTGCCAGTAGTATTTTAAGGACAGATTATGGCTACACCTTC.

CDR3 in DNA: TGTGCCAGCAGCGGAGCGGACTACGAGCAGTACTTC. This encodes CASSGADYEQYF. The chain recombines TRBV5-6 with TRBJ2-7, with D perhaps TRBD2 (5 bases). Per the germline V gene, CDR1 is SGHDT and CDR2 is YYEEEE. CDR3 size: 12 residues. V lost 4 bases to trimming and J lost 3 bases, with 8 bases between them.

The chain is built from TRBV5-4 and TRBJ2-3; 9 bases map to TRBD1. This CDR3 has 14 residues. Germline V gene data show CDR1 as SGHNT and CDR2 as YYREEE (reference sequence). After removal of 5 bases from V and 4 bases from J, the junction contained 5 bases not matched to a gene. CDR3 in amino acids: CASSRDRVSDTQYF. CDR3 DNA: TGTGCCAGCAGTAGGGACAGGGTTTCAGATACGCAGTATTTT.

This chain uses TRBV5-8 with TRBJ1-1, with D unresolved. Germline CDR1 and CDR2: SGHTS and YDEGEE. Between the trimmed V and J ends, which lost 2 bases and 4 bases, there was a span of 12 bases. CDR3 length equals 14 residues. CDR3 in amino acids: CASSFQRLFTEAFF. The CDR3 DNA reads TGTGCCAGCAGCTTCCAGCGCCTGTTCACTGAAGCTTTCTTT.

V and J are TRBV5-8 and TRBJ1-1; 7 bases are shared with TRBD1. V was clipped by 0 bases and J by 1 base; unmatched bases: 0. The CDR3 has 14 amino acids. CDR1 is SGHTS and CDR2 is YDEGEE in the germline V gene. CDR3 sequence (DNA): TGTGCCAGCAGCTTGGACAGGGGGAACACTGAAGCTTTCTTT. It yields the protein CASSLDRGNTEAFF.

This chain joins TRBV3-1 (or the pseudogene TRBV3-2) and TRBJ1-5; 8 bases fit TRBD1. The V gene's germline CDR1 is LGHDT and CDR2 YNNKEL (reference sequence). This CDR3 has 16 amino acids. Losses at the gene ends were 0 bases for V and 7 bases for J; bases not matched to a gene: 8. CDR3 region: CASSQDWAGGAQPQHF. Here the CDR3 DNA reads TGTGCCAGCAGCCAAGATTGGGCAGGGGGCGCGCAGCCCCAGCATTTT.

The J gene is TRBJ1-4, the V gene TRBV5-1; D may be TRBD1 (6 bases). The CDR3 length is 17 residues. CDR1 and CDR2 from the germline V gene are SGHRS and YFSETQ. V lost 3 bases, J lost 0 bases, and 15 bases lay in between. The CDR3 region is CASSSTGSSATNEKLFF. CDR3 nucleotide sequence: TGCGCCAGCAGCTCGACAGGATCTAGTGCAACTAATGAAAAACTGTTTTTT.

The DNA of the CDR3 is TGTGCCAGCAGCTTACAGGGGGCTGCCTACGAGCAGTACTTC. This translates into CASSLQGAAYEQYF. V and J are TRBV7-9 and TRBJ2-7, with 8 bases aligning to TRBD1. The germline V gene has CDR1 SEHNR and CDR2 FQNEAQ (reference sequence). CDR3 length: 14 residues. With V trimmed by 2 bases and J by 2 bases, 2 bases remained unmatched.

The J gene is TRBJ1-2, the V gene TRBV5-8; D is possibly TRBD1 (5 bases). The CDR3 sequence is 16 residues long. V was trimmed by 1 base and J by 3 bases, leaving 16 bases between them. CDR1 is SGHTS and CDR2 is YDEGEE in the germline V gene. DNA of the CDR3: TGTGCCAGCAGCTTGCGCGGGACGGGCCTAGACTATGGCTACACCTTC. This codes for CASSLRGTGLDYGYTF.

J is TRBJ1-4 and V is TRBV5-1, with unresolved D. This CDR3 spans 14 amino acids. Between the trimmed V and J ends, which lost 2 bases and 8 bases, there was a span of 13 bases. Germline V gives CDR1 SGHRS, CDR2 YFSETQ. CDR3: CASSLSPTGEKLFF. CDR3 in DNA: TGCGCCAGCAGCTTAAGTCCAACGGGGGAAAAACTGTTTTTT.

The chain recombines TRBV10-3 with TRBJ2-1, with D perhaps TRBD2 (6 bases). Germline V gene lookup returns CDR1 ENHRY and CDR2 SYGVKD. The CDR3 runs to 15 residues. The ends were cut back, 7 bases at V and 5 bases at J, with 18 bases in the middle. The DNA for the CDR3 is TGTGCCATCACCCCAGGAGGGCAGGGTCACAATGAGCAGTTCTTC. This translates into CAITPGGQGHNEQFF.

The chain employs TRBV9 and TRBJ2-2; TRBD2 aligns across 11 bases. CDR3 length: 19 residues. The V and J ends lost 0 bases and 2 bases, in that order; junction bases with no gene match: 9. The V gene's germline CDR1 is SGDLS and CDR2 YYNGEE. CDR3 sequence (DNA): TGTGCCAGCAGCGTAGCTTTAGCGGGACTAGCGGCAAACACCGGGGAGCTGTTTTTT. This codes for CASSVALAGLAANTGELFF.

The chain has TRBV3-1 (or the pseudogene TRBV3-2) and TRBJ1-6, with a tentative D call TRBD1 (6 bases). Per germline, CDR1 LGHDT and CDR2 YNNKEL (reference sequence). There are 16 residues in the CDR3. Trimming took off 8 bases at V and 10 bases at J, with 24 bases between the two ends. CDR3: CASCMGAGRGISPLHF. CDR3 sequence (DNA): TGTGCCAGCTGCATGGGGGCAGGCCGCGGTATCTCACCCCTCCACTTT.

The J gene is TRBJ1-1, the V gene TRBV19; tentative D call: TRBD1 (6 bases). V lost 5 bases, J lost 5 bases, and 12 bases lay in between. CDR3 length: 13 residues. The germline V gene has CDR1 LNHDA and CDR2 SQIVND (reference sequence). CDR3 sequence: CASSVHRETEAFF. Here the CDR3 DNA reads TGTGCCAGTAGTGTTCACAGGGAAACTGAAGCTTTCTTT. Using reference TRBV19 and TRBJ1-1 for the parts outside the CDR3, the full variable domain is DGGITQSPKYLFRKEGQNVTLSCEQNLNHDAMYWYRQDPGQGLRLIYYSQIVNDFQKGDIAEGYSVSREKKESFPLTVTSAQKNPTAFYLCASSVHRETEAFFGQGTRLTVV.

CDR3 DNA sequence: TGTGCCAGCTCATCGGGACAGTTAGACTACACCTTC. It yields the protein CASSSGQLDYTF. The V call is TRBV18, the J call TRBJ1-2; 7 bases line up with TRBD1. CDR1 and CDR2 (germline): KGHSH, LQKENI. V lost 5 bases, J lost 10 bases, and 7 bases stayed unmatched. CDR3 length equals 12 residues. Using reference TRBV18 and TRBJ1-2 for the parts outside the CDR3, the full variable domain is NAGVMQNPRHLVRRRGQEARLRCSPMKGHSHVYWYRQLPEEGLKFMVYLQKENIIDESGMPKERFSAEFPKEGPSILRIQQVVRGDSAAYFCASSSGQLDYTFGSGTRLTVV.

V and J are TRBV20-1 and TRBJ1-1; D is uncertain. Per germline, CDR1 DFQATT and CDR2 SNEGSKA (reference sequence). Trimming shortened V by 3 bases and J by 6 bases, and 20 bases separated the two germline ends. This CDR3 spans 15 amino acids. CDR3 coding DNA: TGCAGTGCTAGTTCGAGTAGTCGTAACGCGGCTGAAGCTTTCTTT. It encodes CSASSSSRNAAEAFF.